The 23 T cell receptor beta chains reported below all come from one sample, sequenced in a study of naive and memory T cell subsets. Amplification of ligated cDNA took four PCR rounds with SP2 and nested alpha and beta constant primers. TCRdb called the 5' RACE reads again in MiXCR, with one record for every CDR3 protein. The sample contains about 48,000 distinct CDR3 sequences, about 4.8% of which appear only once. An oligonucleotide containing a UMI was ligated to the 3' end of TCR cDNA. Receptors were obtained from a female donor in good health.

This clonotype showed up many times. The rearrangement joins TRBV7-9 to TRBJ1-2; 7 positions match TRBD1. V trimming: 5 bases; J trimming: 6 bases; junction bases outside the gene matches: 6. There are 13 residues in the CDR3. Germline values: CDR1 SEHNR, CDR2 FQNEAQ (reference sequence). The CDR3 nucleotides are TGTGCCAGCAGCCAAGGGGGCGCCGATGGCTACACCTTC. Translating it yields CASSQGGADGYTF.

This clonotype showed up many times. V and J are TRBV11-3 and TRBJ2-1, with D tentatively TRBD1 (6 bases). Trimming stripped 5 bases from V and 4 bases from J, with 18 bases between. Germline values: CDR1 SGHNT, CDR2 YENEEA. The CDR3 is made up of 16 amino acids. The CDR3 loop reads CASSRGRDIRYNEQFF. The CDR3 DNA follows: TGTGCCAGCAGCCGAGGTCGGGACATAAGGTACAATGAGCAGTTCTTC.

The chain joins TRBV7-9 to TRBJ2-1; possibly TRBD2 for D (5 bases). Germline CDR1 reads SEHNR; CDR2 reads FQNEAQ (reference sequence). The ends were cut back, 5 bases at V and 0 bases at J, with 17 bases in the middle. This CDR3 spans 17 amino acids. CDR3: CASSLRTAIYSYNEQFF. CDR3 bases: TGTGCCAGCAGCCTACGGACTGCCATCTACTCCTACAATGAGCAGTTCTTC.

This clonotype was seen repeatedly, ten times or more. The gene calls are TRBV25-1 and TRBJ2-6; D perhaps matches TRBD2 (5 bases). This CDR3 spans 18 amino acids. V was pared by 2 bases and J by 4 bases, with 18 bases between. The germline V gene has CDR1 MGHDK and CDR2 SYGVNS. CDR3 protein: CASSELGRGFEGANVLTF. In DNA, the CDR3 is TGTGCCAGCAGTGAACTAGGGAGAGGGTTCGAAGGGGCCAACGTCCTGACTTTC.

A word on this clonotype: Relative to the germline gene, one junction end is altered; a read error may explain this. CDR3 residues: CASTGRGDGDTF. Written as DNA, the CDR3 is TGTGCCAGCACGGGCAGGGGTGATGGCGACACCTTC. V and J are TRBV28 and TRBJ1-2; TRBD1 is a possible D gene (6 bases). The CDR3 consists of 12 residues. Per the germline V gene, CDR1 is MDHEN and CDR2 is SYDVKM.

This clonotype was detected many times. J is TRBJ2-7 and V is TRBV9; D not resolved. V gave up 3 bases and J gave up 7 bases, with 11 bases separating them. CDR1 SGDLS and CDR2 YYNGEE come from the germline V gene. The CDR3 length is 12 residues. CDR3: CASSEDRREQYF. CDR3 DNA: TGTGCCAGCAGCGAGGACCGAAGGGAGCAGTACTTC.

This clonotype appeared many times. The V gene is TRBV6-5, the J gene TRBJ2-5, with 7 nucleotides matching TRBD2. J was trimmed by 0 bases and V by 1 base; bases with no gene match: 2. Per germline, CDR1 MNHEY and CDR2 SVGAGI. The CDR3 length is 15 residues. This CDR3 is CASSYWGGNQETQYF. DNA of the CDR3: TGTGCCAGCAGTTACTGGGGGGGAAACCAAGAGACCCAGTACTTC.

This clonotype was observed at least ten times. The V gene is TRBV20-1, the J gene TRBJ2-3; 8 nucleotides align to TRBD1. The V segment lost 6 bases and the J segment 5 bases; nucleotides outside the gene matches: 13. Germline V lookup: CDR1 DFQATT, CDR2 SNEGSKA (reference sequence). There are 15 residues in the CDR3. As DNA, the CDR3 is TGCAGTGCCGTACGTTGGACAGGGCTTAAAGATACGCAGTATTTT. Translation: CSAVRWTGLKDTQYF.

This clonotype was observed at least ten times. The CDR3 DNA follows: TGTGCCAGCAGCTTAGTGCGGGAGGGCCAAGAGACCCAGTACTTC. This sequence encodes CASSLVREGQETQYF. V and J are TRBV7-2 and TRBJ2-5; 9 bases align to TRBD2. This CDR3 comprises 15 residues. The V gene end was trimmed by 1 base and the J gene end by 1 base; junction bases not matched to a gene: 1. From germline, CDR1 is SGHTA and CDR2 FQGNSA. The full variable domain, rest sourced from reference TRBV7-2 and TRBJ2-5, is GAGVSQSPSNKVTEKGKDVELRCDPISGHTALYWYRQSLGQGLEFLIYFQGNSAPDKSGLPSDRFSAERTGGSVSTLTIQRTQQEDSAVYLCASSLVREGQETQYFGPGTRLLVL.

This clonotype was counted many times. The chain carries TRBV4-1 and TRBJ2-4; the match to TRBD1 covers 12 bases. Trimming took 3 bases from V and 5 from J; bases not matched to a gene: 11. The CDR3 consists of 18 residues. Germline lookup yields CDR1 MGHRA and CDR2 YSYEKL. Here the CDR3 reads CASSQGRDRGRDQNIQYF. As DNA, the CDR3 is TGCGCCAGCAGCCAGGGCCGGGACAGGGGGCGCGACCAAAACATTCAGTACTTC.

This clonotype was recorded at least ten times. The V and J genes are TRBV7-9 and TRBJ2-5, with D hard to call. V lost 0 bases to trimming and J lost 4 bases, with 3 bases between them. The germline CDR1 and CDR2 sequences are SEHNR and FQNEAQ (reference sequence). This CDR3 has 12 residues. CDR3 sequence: CASSLAGETQYF. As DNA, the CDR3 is TGTGCCAGCAGCTTAGCGGGAGAGACCCAGTACTTC.

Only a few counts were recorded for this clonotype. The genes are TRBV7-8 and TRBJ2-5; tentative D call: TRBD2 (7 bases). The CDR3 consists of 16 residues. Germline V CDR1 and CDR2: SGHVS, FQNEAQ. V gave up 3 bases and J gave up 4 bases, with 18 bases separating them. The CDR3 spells CASSFSRGGTGETQYF. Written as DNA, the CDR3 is TGTGCCAGCAGCTTTTCCAGGGGAGGGACGGGAGAGACCCAGTACTTC.

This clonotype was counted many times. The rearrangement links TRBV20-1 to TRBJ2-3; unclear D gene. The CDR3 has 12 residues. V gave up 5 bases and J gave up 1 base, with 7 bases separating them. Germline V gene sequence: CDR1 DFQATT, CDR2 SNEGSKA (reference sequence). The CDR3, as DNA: TGCAGTGCTGCTCGGGGCACAGATACGCAGTATTTT. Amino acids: CSAARGTDTQYF.

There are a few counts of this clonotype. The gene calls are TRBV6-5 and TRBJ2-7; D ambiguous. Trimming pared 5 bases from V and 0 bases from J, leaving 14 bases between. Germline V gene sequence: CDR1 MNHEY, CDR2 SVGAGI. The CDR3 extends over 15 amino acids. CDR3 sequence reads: CASSLGGPCSYEQYF. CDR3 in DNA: TGTGCCAGCAGTCTGGGTGGGCCTTGCTCCTACGAGCAGTACTTC.

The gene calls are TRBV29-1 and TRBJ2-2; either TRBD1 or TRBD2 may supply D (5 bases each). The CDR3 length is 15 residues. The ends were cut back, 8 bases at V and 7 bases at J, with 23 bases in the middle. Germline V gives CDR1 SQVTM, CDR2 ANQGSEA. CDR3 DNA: TGCAGCCCCGCCGGGGTGGGGGAGTGTGGCGGGGAGCTGTTTTTT. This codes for CSPAGVGECGGELFF.

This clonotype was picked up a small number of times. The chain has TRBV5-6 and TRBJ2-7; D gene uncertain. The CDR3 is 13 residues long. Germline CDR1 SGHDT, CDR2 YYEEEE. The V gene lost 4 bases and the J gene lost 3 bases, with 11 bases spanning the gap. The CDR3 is CASSLSWGYEQYF. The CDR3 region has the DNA TGTGCCAGCAGCCTCTCTTGGGGCTACGAGCAGTACTTC.

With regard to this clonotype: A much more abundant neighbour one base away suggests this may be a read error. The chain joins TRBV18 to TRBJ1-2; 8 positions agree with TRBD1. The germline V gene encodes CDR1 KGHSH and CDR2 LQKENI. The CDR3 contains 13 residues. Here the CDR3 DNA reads TGTGCCAGCTCACTGGGACAGGAGGATGGCGACACCTTC. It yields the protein CASSLGQEDGDTF.

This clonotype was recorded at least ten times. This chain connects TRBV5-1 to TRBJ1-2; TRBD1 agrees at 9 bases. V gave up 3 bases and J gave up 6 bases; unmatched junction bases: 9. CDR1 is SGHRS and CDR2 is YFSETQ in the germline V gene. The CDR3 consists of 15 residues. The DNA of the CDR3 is TGCGCCAGCAGCTCACAAACAGGGGGCGGTGATGGCTACACCTTC. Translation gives CASSSQTGGGDGYTF.

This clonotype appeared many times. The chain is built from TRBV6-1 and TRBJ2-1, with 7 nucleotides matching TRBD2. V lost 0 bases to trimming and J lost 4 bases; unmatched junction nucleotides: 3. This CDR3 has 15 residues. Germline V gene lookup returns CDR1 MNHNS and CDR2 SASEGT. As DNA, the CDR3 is TGTGCCAGCAGTGAAGCGGCTAGCGGTTACAATGAGCAGTTCTTC. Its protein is CASSEAASGYNEQFF.

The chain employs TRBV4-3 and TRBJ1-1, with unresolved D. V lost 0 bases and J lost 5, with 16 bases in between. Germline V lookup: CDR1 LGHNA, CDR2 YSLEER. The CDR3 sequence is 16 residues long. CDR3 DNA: TGCGCCAGCAGCCAAGAGCTCTCGGGGTGTGGTACTGAAGCTTTCTTT. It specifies CASSQELSGCGTEAFF.

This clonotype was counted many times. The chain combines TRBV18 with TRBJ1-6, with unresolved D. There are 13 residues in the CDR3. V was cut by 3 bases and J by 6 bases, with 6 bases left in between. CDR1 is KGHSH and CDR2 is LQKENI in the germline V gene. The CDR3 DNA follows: TGTGCCAGCTCACCGCCCAGTAATTCACCCCTCCACTTT. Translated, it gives CASSPPSNSPLHF.

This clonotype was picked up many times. Written as DNA, the CDR3 is TGTGCCAGCAGCACCCGTGGGGGACAGGGCTACAATGAGCAGTTCTTC. This sequence encodes CASSTRGGQGYNEQFF. The chain links TRBV7-9 to TRBJ2-1, with 9 bases identical to TRBD1. CDR1 and CDR2 (germline): SEHNR, FQNEAQ (reference sequence). The CDR3 covers 16 residues. The V segment lost 5 bases and the J segment 3 bases; nucleotides outside the gene matches: 8.

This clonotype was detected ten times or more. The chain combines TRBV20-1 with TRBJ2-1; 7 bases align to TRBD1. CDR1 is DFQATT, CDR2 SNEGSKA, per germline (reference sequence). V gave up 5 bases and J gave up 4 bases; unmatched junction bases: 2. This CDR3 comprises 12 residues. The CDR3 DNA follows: TGCAGTGCTTCGGACAGGTACAATGAGCAGTTCTTC. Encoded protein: CSASDRYNEQFF.